This T cell receptor (beta chain) was sequenced during a study of blood T cell repertoires in COVID-19. In the study overall: Sites across the United States, Italy and Spain contributed samples from acute and convalescent COVID-19.

Profiling relied on immunoSEQ multiplex PCR, and the TCRdb table lists in-frame clones only, not all of them. The table lists about 74,000 clones, approximately 78% of them singletons. The germline V gene has CDR1 SGHTA and CDR2 FQGNSA. The junction had 10 bases not matched to a gene; V was cut back by 5 bases and J by 6 bases. The CDR3 consists of 16 residues. This TCR came from a human donor in a cohort sampled during active COVID-19. Sample: peripheral blood. The genes are TRBV7-2 and TRBJ2-7; 13 positions agree with TRBD2. The CDR3 protein is CASSRTSGSESLEQYF. The CDR3 bases are TGTGCCAGCAGCCGGACTAGCGGGAGTGAGTCCCTCGAGCAGTACTTC.